This entry is about one T cell receptor beta chain. Its antigen is not known. In the PCR, 60 Vbeta and 13 Jbeta primers were used. Generated by immunoSEQ multiplex PCR, the TCRdb table keeps only in-frame clones and is missing some. This sample has about 190,000 clones, with around 86% found just once. Donors likely had unrecorded immune exposures despite being nominally healthy when sampled. The data were taken from a study of cytomegalovirus exposure and HLA in healthy donors. Study-wide background: A previous analysis identified 95 million to 130 million unique TCR beta sequences derived from some 170 million T cells. Points from the study as a whole: With high specificity and sensitivity, the classifier reportedly diagnosed cytomegalovirus status. A few CMV-associated chains proved CMV antigen-specific in vitro.

V was clipped by 5 bases and J by 2 bases, with 9 bases between them. The CDR3 length is 13 residues. The V gene's germline CDR1 is SGHAT and CDR2 FQNNGV. Input material: PBMCs. The genes are TRBV11-2 and TRBJ2-5; the D gene is possibly TRBD2 (6 bases). This sequence originates from a young man in good health and CMV-seronegative. The CDR3 DNA sequence: TGTGCCAGCAGCCCTAGCGTACAAGAGACCCAGTACTTC. Its protein is CASSPSVQETQYF.